This TCR beta chain emerged from a study of blood T cell repertoires in COVID-19. In the study overall: COVID-19 samples, acute and convalescent, were from the United States, Italy and Spain.

Sequenced by immunoSEQ multiplex PCR; TCRdb stores in-frame clones only, minus some. The data contain 200,000 to 250,000 clones, 70% to 90% of them singletons. Germline V gives CDR1 MDHEN, CDR2 SYDVKM. CDR3 length: 14 residues. Trimming pared 6 bases from V and 5 bases from J, leaving 14 bases between. The clonotype originates from a man aged 25 to 45 who had recovered from COVID-19. The sequenced material came from PBMCs or T cells enriched from blood (not recorded which). This sequence joins TRBV28 and TRBJ1-3; maybe TRBD1 (6 bases). The DNA of the CDR3 is TGTGCCAGCAGCGAGGACAGATTAAGAAACACCATATATTTT. Protein product: CASSEDRLRNTIYF.